One and the same sample provided the 24 T cell receptor beta chains below, sequenced in a study of cytomegalovirus exposure and HLA in healthy donors. PCR used 60 Vbeta primers and 13 Jbeta primers. Some clones are missing from TCRdb's copy, which holds only in-frame ones; the method was immunoSEQ multiplex PCR. Found here are about 100,000 clones, roughly 80% of them singletons; the top ten hold 6.5% to 9%. The sample was PBMCs. These receptors were collected from a middle-aged man in good health and CMV-seropositive.

V usage is TRBV6-5 and J usage is TRBJ1-2, with D perhaps TRBD1 (6 bases). The CDR3 is made up of 10 amino acids. Germline assignment: CDR1 MNHEY and CDR2 SVGAGI. Between the trimmed V and J ends, which lost 8 bases and 13 bases, there was a span of 14 bases. CDR3 sequence reads: CASPWGPSTF. CDR3 sequence (DNA): TGTGCCAGCCCGTGGGGGCCGAGCACCTTC.

J is TRBJ2-3 and V is TRBV6-7; 9 bases line up with TRBD2. TRBV6-7 is sorted into the ORF group, with uncertain function. Trimming at V came to 11 bases and at J to 5 bases, leaving 14 bases not matched to a gene. There are 15 residues in the CDR3. The chain's CDR3 is CAPSIAGAGGDTQYF. CDR3 bases: TGTGCCCCATCCATAGCGGGAGCGGGGGGAGATACGCAGTATTTT.

The rearrangement uses TRBV29-1 and TRBJ2-3; TRBD1 agrees at 8 bases. CDR1 and CDR2 from the germline V gene are SQVTM and ANQGSEA. After removal of 6 bases from V and 2 bases from J, the junction contained 4 bases not matched to a gene. The CDR3 covers 13 residues. The CDR3 protein is CSVGTGITDTQYF. Here the CDR3 DNA reads TGCAGCGTGGGGACAGGTATCACAGATACGCAGTATTTT.

V is TRBV7-2 and J is TRBJ1-1; 11 bases match TRBD1. This CDR3 is built from 15 residues. Germline loops: CDR1 SGHTA, CDR2 FQGNSA. After removal of 4 bases from V and 3 bases from J, the junction contained 4 bases not matched to a gene. DNA of the CDR3: TGTGCCAGCAGCTCTCCGGGACAGGGGGACACTGAAGCTTTCTTT. It codes for CASSSPGQGDTEAFF.

J is TRBJ1-5 and V is TRBV6-6; TRBD1 matches at 7 bases. This CDR3 spans 13 amino acids. V lost 2 bases, J lost 11 bases, and 6 bases stayed unmatched. CDR1 and CDR2 from the germline V gene are MNHNY and SVGAGI (reference sequence). CDR3 DNA sequence: TGTGCCAGCAGTTACCGGGACAGCGAAACCCAGCATTTT. It specifies CASSYRDSETQHF.

V usage is TRBV28 and J usage is TRBJ2-7; D possibly corresponds to TRBD1 (5 bases). Looked up from germline, CDR1 is MDHEN and CDR2 is SYDVKM. This CDR3 comprises 12 residues. The V end was cut by 3 bases, the J end by 6 bases, with 9 bases between. The CDR3 region is CASSLMGREQYF. CDR3 DNA sequence: TGTGCCAGCAGTTTGATGGGGCGCGAGCAGTACTTC.

The chain combines TRBV5-1 with TRBJ1-6; D is undetermined. The CDR3 consists of 12 residues. V was shortened by 3 bases and J by 5 bases, with 3 bases between the two germline ends. Looked up from germline, CDR1 is SGHRS and CDR2 is YFSETQ. DNA of the CDR3: TGCGCCAGCAGCTCGGATAATTCACCCCTCCACTTT. This gives the protein CASSSDNSPLHF.

This chain links TRBV19 with TRBJ1-2; 9 nucleotides align to TRBD1. Germline trimming cut 5 bases from V and 5 bases from J; bases unmatched to any gene: 6. Germline values: CDR1 LNHDA, CDR2 SQIVND (reference sequence). The CDR3 runs 14 residues. DNA for the CDR3: TGTGCCAGTAGTTTCCCCGGGACAGGGTATGGCTACACCTTC. This codes for CASSFPGTGYGYTF.

The V and J genes are TRBV7-8 and TRBJ2-7, with D unclear. The ends were cut back, 3 bases at V and 4 bases at J, with 7 bases in the middle. From germline, CDR1 is SGHVS and CDR2 FQNEAQ. This CDR3 spans 12 amino acids. The CDR3 loop is CASSFLQYEQYF. The DNA of the CDR3 is TGTGCCAGCAGCTTCCTCCAGTACGAGCAGTACTTC.

The chain uses TRBV6-1 and TRBJ1-1; D unclear. Trimming shortened V by 4 bases and J by 2 bases, and 5 bases separated the two germline ends. The length of the CDR3 is 12 residues. CDR1 and CDR2 (germline): MNHNS, SASEGT. CDR3 bases: TGTGCCAGCAGTGTGGGCAACACTGAAGCTTTCTTT. It is translated as CASSVGNTEAFF.

This clone was found once. The chain is built from TRBV6-6 and TRBJ2-7, with 7 bases lining up with TRBD1. The CDR3 loop spans 13 amino acids. In germline, CDR1 is MNHNY, CDR2 SVGAGI (reference sequence). Trimming cost V 8 bases and J 0 bases; bases outside gene matches: 4. Here the CDR3 reads CASGGQVSYEQYF. The CDR3 DNA follows: TGTGCCAGCGGCGGACAGGTCTCCTACGAGCAGTACTTC.

V and J are TRBV29-1 and TRBJ1-1; D gene unclear. This CDR3 is 12 amino acids long. Germline loops: CDR1 SQVTM, CDR2 ANQGSEA. V was pared by 4 bases and J by 0 bases, with 6 bases between. The CDR3 region has the DNA TGCAGCGTTGCAGTAATGAACACTGAAGCTTTCTTT. Translation gives CSVAVMNTEAFF.

The J gene is TRBJ2-1, the V gene TRBV5-1; 9 bases map to TRBD2. V dropped 1 base and J dropped 6; count of bases not matched to a gene: 8. The CDR3 has 16 amino acids. Germline-derived CDR1 and CDR2 are SGHRS and YFSETQ. CDR3 sequence: CASSLTLTSGRNEQFF. The CDR3 coding sequence is TGCGCCAGCAGCTTGACCCTGACTAGCGGCCGCAATGAGCAGTTCTTC.

This clone was observed once. The chain links TRBV7-3 to TRBJ1-3, with D maybe TRBD1 (6 bases). The CDR3 is 20 residues long. V gave up 4 bases and J gave up 0 bases, with 25 bases separating them. The germline gives CDR1 SGHTA, CDR2 FQGTGA. CDR3 nucleotide sequence: TGTGCCAGCAGCTCCCCAGACAGGATTCAAACCCTTAGCTCTGGAAACACCATATATTTT. This sequence encodes CASSSPDRIQTLSSGNTIYF. The variable domain in full, with the rest retrieved from reference TRBV7-3 and TRBJ1-3, is GAGVSQTPSNKVTEKGKYVELRCDPISGHTALYWYRQSLGQGPEFLIYFQGTGAADDSGLPNDRFFAVRPEGSVSTLKIQRTERGDSAVYLCASSSPDRIQTLSSGNTIYFGEGSWLTVV.

This chain links TRBV5-4 with TRBJ1-2, with 8 bases that match TRBD1. Germline lookup yields CDR1 SGHNT and CDR2 YYREEE (reference sequence). The CDR3 has 14 residues. With V trimmed by 1 base and J by 5 bases, 4 bases remained unmatched. The CDR3 spells CASSLRTGRYGYTF. In DNA form, the CDR3 reads TGTGCCAGCAGCTTGCGGACAGGGAGGTATGGCTACACCTTC.

There are a few counts of this clone. The chain carries TRBV5-1 and TRBJ1-4, with TRBD1 identical over 7 bases. Germline-derived CDR1 and CDR2 are SGHRS and YFSETQ. This CDR3 is built from 15 residues. Trimming removed 3 bases from V and 8 bases from J; junction bases left unmatched: 10. The CDR3 here is CASSSETGWSEKLFF. DNA of the CDR3: TGCGCCAGCAGCTCGGAGACAGGGTGGAGCGAAAAACTGTTTTTT.

V usage is TRBV6-5 and J usage is TRBJ1-5; D perhaps matches TRBD1 (5 bases). The CDR3 contains 15 residues. Trimming took 9 bases from V and 0 from J, leaving 15 bases between them. Germline V lookup: CDR1 MNHEY, CDR2 SVGAGI. CDR3 loop: CASLRDFDSNQPQHF. CDR3 in DNA: TGTGCCAGTCTCCGGGACTTTGATAGCAATCAGCCCCAGCATTTT.

This clone was detected once. Different DNA sequences within this sample yield the same CDR3. The chain links TRBV5-1 to TRBJ2-5; tentatively, D is TRBD1 (6 bases). CDR3 length: 14 amino acids. CDR1 SGHRS and CDR2 YFSETQ come from the germline V gene. The V end lost 2 bases, the J end lost 1 base, and 9 bases lay between the germline ends. CDR3 sequence reads: CASSLGGTQETQYF. CDR3 DNA sequence: TGCGCCAGCAGCTTAGGGGGAACCCAAGAGACCCAGTACTTC.

The rearrangement uses TRBV5-1 and TRBJ2-2; 9 nucleotides align to TRBD1. V lost 5 bases to trimming and J lost 5 bases; unmatched junction nucleotides: 7. CDR3 length equals 15 residues. Per germline, CDR1 SGHRS and CDR2 YFSETQ. The CDR3 is CASRLSGTGTGELFF. Written as DNA, the CDR3 is TGCGCCAGCAGATTATCCGGGACAGGGACCGGGGAGCTGTTTTTT.

The chain carries TRBV5-1 and TRBJ2-2; a weak D match, TRBD2 (6 bases). The V gene's germline CDR1 is SGHRS and CDR2 YFSETQ. Between the trimmed V and J ends, which lost 4 bases and 6 bases, there was a span of 19 bases. This CDR3 is 16 amino acids long. The CDR3: CASSQYPGGQAGELFF. CDR3 in DNA: TGCGCCAGCAGCCAGTACCCCGGGGGTCAGGCCGGGGAGCTGTTTTTT.

The chain joins TRBV27 to TRBJ2-5, with a weak D call TRBD2 (7 bases). V was cut by 6 bases and J by 1 base, with 12 bases left in between. Germline V CDR1 and CDR2: MNHEY, SMNVEV (reference sequence). This CDR3 comprises 14 residues. This CDR3 reads CASRRGPVQETQYF. The DNA for the CDR3 is TGTGCCAGCAGGCGGGGGCCGGTCCAAGAGACCCAGTACTTC.

This clone occurred a few times. The chain couples TRBV6-5 to TRBJ2-1; 7 positions match TRBD1. V gave up 2 bases and J gave up 2 bases; unmatched junction bases: 0. The CDR3 is made up of 14 amino acids. Germline CDR1 is MNHEY and CDR2 is SVGAGI. The CDR3 sequence is CASSYGQAYNEQFF. DNA of the CDR3: TGTGCCAGCAGTTACGGACAGGCCTACAATGAGCAGTTCTTC.

This chain uses TRBV7-2 with TRBJ2-5, with D possibly TRBD2 on 5 matching bases. Near its end, the DNA agrees better with TRBJ2-7, so the J call may be wrong. This CDR3 region has 15 residues. Germline V CDR1 and CDR2: SGHTA, FQGNSA. As DNA, the CDR3 is TGTGCCAGCAGCTTAGTAGGGAGCGGCCCCGACGAGCAGTACTTC. It yields the protein CASSLVGSGPDEQYF.

The rearrangement uses TRBV5-1 and TRBJ2-7; 7 nucleotides line up with TRBD1. This CDR3 comprises 19 residues. CDR1 is SGHRS and CDR2 is YFSETQ in the germline V gene. V gave up 3 bases and J gave up 0 bases; unmatched junction bases: 18. The CDR3 loop is CASSSQYLPGQRVSYEQYF. The DNA of the CDR3 is TGCGCCAGCAGCTCCCAGTATCTCCCGGGACAGAGGGTCTCCTACGAGCAGTACTTC.